This T cell receptor beta chain came from a study of blood T cell repertoires in COVID-19. For the study at large: PBMCs, B-cell-depleted T cells, or T cells were the source of the cDNA or gDNA that made up the material.

Sequencing was performed with immunoSEQ multiplex PCR; in TCRdb, only in-frame clones are kept and a portion is missing. Found here are some 180,000 clones, 70% to 80% of them singletons; the top ten hold roughly 8.6%. This clone showed up just once. Germline V CDR1 and CDR2: SGHKS, YYEKEE (reference sequence). Germline trimming cut 3 bases from V and 5 bases from J; bases unmatched to any gene: 10. This CDR3 comprises 16 residues. Sequencing was carried out using peripheral blood. The sequence came from a woman aged 45-65 years with active or convalescent COVID-19. This sequence joins TRBV5-5 and TRBJ1-1; 10 bases map to TRBD1. CDR3: CASSSDPTGGRTEAFF. The CDR3 region has the DNA TGTGCCAGCAGCTCAGACCCGACAGGGGGCAGGACTGAAGCTTTCTTT.